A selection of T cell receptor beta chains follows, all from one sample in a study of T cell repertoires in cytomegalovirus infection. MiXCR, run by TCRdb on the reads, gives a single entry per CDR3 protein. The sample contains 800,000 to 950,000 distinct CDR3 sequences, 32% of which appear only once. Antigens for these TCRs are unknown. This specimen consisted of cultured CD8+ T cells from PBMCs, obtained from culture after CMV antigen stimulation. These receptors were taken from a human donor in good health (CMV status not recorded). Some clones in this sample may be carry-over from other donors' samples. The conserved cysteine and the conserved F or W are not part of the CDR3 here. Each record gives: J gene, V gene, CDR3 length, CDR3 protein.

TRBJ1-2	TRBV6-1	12	ASGVSGQGYGYT
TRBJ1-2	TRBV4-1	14	ASSQRDRASNYGYT
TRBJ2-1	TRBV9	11	ASSVAGAGEQF
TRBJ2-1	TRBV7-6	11	ASSLRTYNEQF
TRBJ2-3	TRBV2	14	ASSEPDRDRTDTQY
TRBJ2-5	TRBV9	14	ASSADGLAGEETQY
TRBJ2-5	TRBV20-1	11	SASGGIKETQY
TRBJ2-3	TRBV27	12	ASSLYRDTDTQY
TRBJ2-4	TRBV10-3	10	ASGGSANIQY
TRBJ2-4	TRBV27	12	ASSPDTAKNIQY
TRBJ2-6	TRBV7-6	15	ASSGLQIPSGANVLT
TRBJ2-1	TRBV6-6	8	ASRENEQF
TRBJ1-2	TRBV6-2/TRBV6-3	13	ASSYSITGALGYT
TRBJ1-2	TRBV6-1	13	ATPGETGSNYGYT
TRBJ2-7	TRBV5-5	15	ASSLVVLRQSTYEQY
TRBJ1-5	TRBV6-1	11	ASNGQGDQPQH
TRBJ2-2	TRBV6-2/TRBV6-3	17	ASSYSWGTASTNTGELF
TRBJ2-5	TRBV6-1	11	ASSEGGWETQY
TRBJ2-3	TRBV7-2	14	ASSLLLGASTDTQY
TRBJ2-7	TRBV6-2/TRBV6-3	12	ASKEPGVTYEQY
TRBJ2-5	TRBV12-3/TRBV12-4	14	ASRALRAGTQETQY
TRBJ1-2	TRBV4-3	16	ASSQDLAGGRFNYGYT
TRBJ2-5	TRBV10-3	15	AISEASLAGVQETQY
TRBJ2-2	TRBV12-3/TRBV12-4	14	ASSQPGQGGTGELF